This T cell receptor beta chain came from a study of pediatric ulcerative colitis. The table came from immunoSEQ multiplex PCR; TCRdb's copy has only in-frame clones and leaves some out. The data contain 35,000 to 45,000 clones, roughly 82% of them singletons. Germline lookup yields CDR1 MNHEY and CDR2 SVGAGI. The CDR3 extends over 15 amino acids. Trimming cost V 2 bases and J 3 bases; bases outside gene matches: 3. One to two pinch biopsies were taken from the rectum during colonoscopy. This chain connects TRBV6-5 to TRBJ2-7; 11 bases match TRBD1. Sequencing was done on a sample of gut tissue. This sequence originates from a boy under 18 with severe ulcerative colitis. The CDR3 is CASSYRDRGNYEQYF. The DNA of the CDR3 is TGTGCCAGCAGTTACCGGGACAGGGGGAACTACGAGCAGTACTTC.